The clone carrying this TCR beta chain was seen at least ten times. Its antigen is undetermined. The sample belongs to a study of CD8+CD57+ T cells in acquired aplastic anemia. Study-level information: The average for DNA from sorted CD4+ and CD8+ cells was 3.2 ug.

Profiling that covered TCR beta VDJ and CDR3 relied on genomic DNA as its template. MiXCR was run by TCRdb on the reads, yielding one entry per CDR3 protein. The sample has 150,000 to 200,000 distinct CDR3 sequences, 63% seen once. Study results and caveats: The number of CD8+ CDR3 sequences shared by patients and controls was fewer than 35.

Germline CDR1 MNHNS, CDR2 SASEGT. The CDR3 contains 16 residues. Trimming pared 7 bases from V and 1 base from J, leaving 14 bases between. Sequencing was performed on sorted CD4+, CD8+, or CD8+CD57+ T cells (not recorded which) from PBMCs. This TCR was recovered from a human donor in good health. The chain employs TRBV6-1 and TRBJ1-6; D is unresolved. This chain's CDR3 is CASTQSGFSYNSPLHF. CDR3 nucleotides: TGTGCCAGCACTCAATCTGGGTTTTCCTATAATTCACCCCTCCACTTT.